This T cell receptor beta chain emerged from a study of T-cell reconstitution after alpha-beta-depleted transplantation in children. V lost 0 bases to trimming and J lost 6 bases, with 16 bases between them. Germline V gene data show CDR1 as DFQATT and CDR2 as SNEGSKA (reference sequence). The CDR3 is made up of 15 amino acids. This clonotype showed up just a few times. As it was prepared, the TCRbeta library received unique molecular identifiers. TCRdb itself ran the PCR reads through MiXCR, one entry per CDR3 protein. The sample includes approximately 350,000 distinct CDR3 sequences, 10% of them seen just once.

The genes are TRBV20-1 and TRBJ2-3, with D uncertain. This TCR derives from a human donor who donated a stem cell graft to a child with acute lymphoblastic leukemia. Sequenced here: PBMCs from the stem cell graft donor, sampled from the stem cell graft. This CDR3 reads CSARDRRRQLDTQYF. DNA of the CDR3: TGCAGTGCTAGAGATCGGCGTCGGCAGTTGGATACGCAGTATTTT.